The T cell receptor (beta chain) described here comes from a study of blood T cell repertoires in COVID-19. Background on the study: COVID-19 samples from acute and convalescent phases originated in the United States, Italy and Spain.

The CDR3 contains 14 residues. After removal of 3 bases from V and 7 bases from J, the junction contained 6 bases not matched to a gene. Germline V gene lookup returns CDR1 SGDLS and CDR2 YYNGEE. The repertoire was sequenced with immunoSEQ multiplex PCR; TCRdb's copy has only in-frame clones and lacks some. The sample yields 25,000 to 30,000 clones, around 80% seen once. Sequencing was done on a sample of peripheral blood. This receptor was identified in a woman in her 70s with acute or convalescent COVID-19. The rearrangement links TRBV9 to TRBJ1-4, with 7 bases fitting TRBD1. CDR3 DNA sequence: TGTGCCAGCAGCGCCACCCAGGGGGGTGAAAAACTGTTTTTT. Encoded protein: CASSATQGGEKLFF.